This T cell receptor (beta chain) emerged from a study of blood T cell repertoires in COVID-19. For the study at large: Nucleic acid was either cDNA or gDNA, and it came from T cells, B-cell-depleted T cells, or PBMCs.

This CDR3 has 13 amino acids. Germline assignment: CDR1 MNHEY and CDR2 SMNVEV (reference sequence). The ends were cut back, 3 bases at V and 2 bases at J, with 7 bases in the middle. Libraries were prepared by immunoSEQ multiplex PCR; TCRdb keeps only in-frame clonotypes and omits some of them. The sample yields approximately 220,000 clones, less than 90% seen once. Remarks on this clone: Other DNA sequences in this specimen translate into the identical CDR3.

This rearrangement joins TRBV27 to TRBJ1-1; possible D gene TRBD1, 6 bases. Sample: peripheral blood. The clonotype originates from a woman aged 60-75 years who had recovered from COVID-19. CDR3 residues: CASSLDRNTEAFF. CDR3 nucleotide sequence: TGTGCCAGCAGTTTGGACAGAAACACTGAAGCTTTCTTT.